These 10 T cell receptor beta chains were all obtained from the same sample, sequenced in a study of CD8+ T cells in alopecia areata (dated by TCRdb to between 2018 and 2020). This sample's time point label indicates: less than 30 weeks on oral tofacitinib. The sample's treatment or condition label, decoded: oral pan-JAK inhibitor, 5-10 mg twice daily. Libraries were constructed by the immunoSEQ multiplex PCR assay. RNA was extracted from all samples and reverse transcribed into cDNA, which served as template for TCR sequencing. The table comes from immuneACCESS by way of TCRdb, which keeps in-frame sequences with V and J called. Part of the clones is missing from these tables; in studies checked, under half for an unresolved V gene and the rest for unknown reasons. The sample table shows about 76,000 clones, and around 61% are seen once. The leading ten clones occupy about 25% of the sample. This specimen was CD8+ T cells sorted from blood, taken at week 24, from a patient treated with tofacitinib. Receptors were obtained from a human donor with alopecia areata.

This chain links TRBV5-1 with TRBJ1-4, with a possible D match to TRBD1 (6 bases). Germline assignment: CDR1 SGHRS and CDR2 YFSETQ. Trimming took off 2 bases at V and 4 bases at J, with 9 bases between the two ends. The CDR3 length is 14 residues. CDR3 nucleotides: TGCGCCAGCAGCTTTGGACAGCTTAATGAAAAACTGTTTTTT. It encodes CASSFGQLNEKLFF.

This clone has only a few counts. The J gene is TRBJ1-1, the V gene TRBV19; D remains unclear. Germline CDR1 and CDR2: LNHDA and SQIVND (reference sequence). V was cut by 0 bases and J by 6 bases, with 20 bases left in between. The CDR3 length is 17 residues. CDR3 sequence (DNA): TGTGCCAGTAGTATAGATCGTATAGTGGGCGGCGAGCCTGAAGCTTTCTTT. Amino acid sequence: CASSIDRIVGGEPEAFF.

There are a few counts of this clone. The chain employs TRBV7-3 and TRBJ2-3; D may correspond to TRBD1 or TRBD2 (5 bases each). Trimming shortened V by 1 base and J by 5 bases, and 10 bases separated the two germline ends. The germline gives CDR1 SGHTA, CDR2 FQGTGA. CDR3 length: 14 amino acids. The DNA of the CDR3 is TGTGCCAGCAGCTTAATTGGGGGTGGAGATACGCAGTATTTT. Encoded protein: CASSLIGGGDTQYF.

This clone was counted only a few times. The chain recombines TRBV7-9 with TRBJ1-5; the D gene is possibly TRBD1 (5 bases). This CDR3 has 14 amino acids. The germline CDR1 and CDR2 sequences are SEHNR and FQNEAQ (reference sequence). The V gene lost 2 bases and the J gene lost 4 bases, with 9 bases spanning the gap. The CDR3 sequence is CASSLTTANQPQHF. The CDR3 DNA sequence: TGTGCCAGCAGCTTAACGACAGCTAATCAGCCCCAGCATTTT.

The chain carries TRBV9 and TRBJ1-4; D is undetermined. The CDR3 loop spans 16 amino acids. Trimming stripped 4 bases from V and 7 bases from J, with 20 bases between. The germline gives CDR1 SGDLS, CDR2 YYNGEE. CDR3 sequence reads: CASSSHYREDTEKLFF. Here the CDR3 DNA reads TGTGCCAGCAGCTCACACTACCGGGAAGATACTGAAAAACTGTTTTTT.

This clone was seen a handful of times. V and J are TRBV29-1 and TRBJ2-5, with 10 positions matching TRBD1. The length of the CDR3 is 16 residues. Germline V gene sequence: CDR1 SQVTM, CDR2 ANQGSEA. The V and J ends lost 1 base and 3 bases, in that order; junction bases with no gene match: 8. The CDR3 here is CSVEVNVGTGEETQYF. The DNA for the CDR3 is TGCAGCGTTGAAGTTAATGTAGGGACAGGGGAAGAGACCCAGTACTTC.

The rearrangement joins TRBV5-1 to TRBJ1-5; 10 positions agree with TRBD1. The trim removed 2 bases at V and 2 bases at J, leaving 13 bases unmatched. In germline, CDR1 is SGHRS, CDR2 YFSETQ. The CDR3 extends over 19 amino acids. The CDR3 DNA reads TGCGCCAGCAGCTTATTCCCGGGACAGGGGATTGCTTGCAATCAGCCCCAGCATTTT. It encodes CASSLFPGQGIACNQPQHF.

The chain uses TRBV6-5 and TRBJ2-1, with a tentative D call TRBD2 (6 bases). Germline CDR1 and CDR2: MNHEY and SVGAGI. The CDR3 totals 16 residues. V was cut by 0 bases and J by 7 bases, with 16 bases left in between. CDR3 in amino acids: CASSYSGPSVLNEQFF. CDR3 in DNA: TGTGCCAGCAGTTACTCGGGCCCTAGCGTGTTGAATGAGCAGTTCTTC.

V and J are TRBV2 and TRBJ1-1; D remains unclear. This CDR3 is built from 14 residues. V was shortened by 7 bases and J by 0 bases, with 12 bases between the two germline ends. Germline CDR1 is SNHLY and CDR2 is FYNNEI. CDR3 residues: CASIVGSMNTEAFF. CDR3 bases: TGTGCCAGCATAGTGGGCAGCATGAACACTGAAGCTTTCTTT.

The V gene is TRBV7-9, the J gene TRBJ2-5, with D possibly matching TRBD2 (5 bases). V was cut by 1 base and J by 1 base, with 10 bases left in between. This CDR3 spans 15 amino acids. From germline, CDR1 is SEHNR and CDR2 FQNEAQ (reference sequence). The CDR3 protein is CASSLDRGAQETQYF. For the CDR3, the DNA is TGTGCCAGCAGCTTAGATCGGGGAGCCCAAGAGACCCAGTACTTC. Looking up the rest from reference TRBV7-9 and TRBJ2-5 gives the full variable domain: DTGVSQNPRHKITKRGQNVTFRCDPISEHNRLYWYRQTLGQGPEFLTYFQNEAQLEKSRLLSDRFSAERPKGSFSTLEIQRTEQGDSAMYLCASSLDRGAQETQYFGPGTRLLVL.